This passage covers 30 T cell receptor beta chains from one sample sequenced in a study of blood T cell repertoires in COVID-19 (dated by TCRdb to 2018 to 2020). Library method: the immunoSEQ multiplex PCR assay. The table comes from immuneACCESS by way of TCRdb, which keeps in-frame sequences with V and J called. Part of the clones is missing from these tables; in studies checked, under half for an unresolved V gene and the rest for unknown reasons. Across this sample there are fewer than 150,000 clones, with roughly four fifths seen only once. The ten most abundant clones make up 10% to 12% of the sample. The material sequenced was peripheral blood. All receptors come from a human donor in a cohort sampled during active COVID-19.

The chain employs TRBV29-1 and TRBJ1-2; 7 bases match TRBD1. The CDR3 runs 11 residues. Germline V gene lookup returns CDR1 SQVTM and CDR2 ANQGSEA. V lost 4 bases and J lost 5; bases outside the gene matches: 1. CDR3 DNA: TGCAGCGTTGGGACAGGTTATGGCTACACCTTC. This encodes CSVGTGYGYTF.

The chain joins TRBV10-3 to TRBJ2-7, with 9 positions matching TRBD1. The length of the CDR3 is 15 residues. V was clipped by 6 bases and J by 3 bases; unmatched bases: 9. CDR1 is ENHRY, CDR2 SYGVKD, per germline. CDR3 DNA sequence: TGTGCCATCAGAAACTCACCGGGACAGGGCTACGAGCAGTACTTC. It encodes CAIRNSPGQGYEQYF.

This chain connects TRBV28 to TRBJ2-1; D unclear. The germline V and J ends were trimmed by 4 bases and 7 bases, with 8 bases remaining between them. This CDR3 comprises 12 residues. Germline values: CDR1 MDHEN, CDR2 SYDVKM. DNA for the CDR3: TGTGCCAGCAGTTCCTCTTTGAATGAGCAGTTCTTC. Protein sequence: CASSSSLNEQFF.

The chain uses TRBV19 and TRBJ1-2; D call uncertain. Trimming left V 4 bases short and J 4 bases short, with 19 bases between. Germline V gene sequence: CDR1 LNHDA, CDR2 SQIVND (reference sequence). This CDR3 contains 16 residues. In nucleotides, the CDR3 is TGTGCCAGTAGTACCCCTGGGGAGCCCAGAACCTATGGCTACACCTTC. This translates into CASSTPGEPRTYGYTF.

This chain joins TRBV19 and TRBJ1-2, with D hard to call. CDR1 and CDR2 (germline): LNHDA, SQIVND (reference sequence). The CDR3 sequence is 15 residues long. Trimming took 3 bases from V and 1 from J, leaving 12 bases between them. CDR3 nucleotide sequence: TGTGCCAGTAGTATCACCCCCGGTAGTAACTATGGCTACACCTTC. It is translated as CASSITPGSNYGYTF.

This clone was detected a few times. J is TRBJ1-2 and V is TRBV5-4; TRBD1 is a possible D gene (6 bases). The V and J ends lost 0 bases and 2 bases respectively, with 14 bases between them. Germline V gives CDR1 SGHNT, CDR2 YYREEE (reference sequence). The CDR3 spans 16 residues. CDR3 in amino acids: CASSLAGGRGNYGYTF. CDR3 nucleotides: TGTGCCAGCAGCTTGGCCGGGGGGAGGGGGAACTATGGCTACACCTTC.

This rearrangement joins TRBV12-5 to TRBJ1-1; tentative D call: TRBD1 (5 bases). CDR3 length: 13 residues. Germline-derived CDR1 and CDR2 are LGHNT and FRNRAP. V lost 6 bases and J 4 bases, leaving 12 bases between the germline ends. In DNA, the CDR3 is TGTGCTAGTGGCCCTTTGGGGGGCACTGAAGCTTTCTTT. It codes for CASGPLGGTEAFF.

The chain carries TRBV29-1 and TRBJ2-7; perhaps TRBD2 as D (6 bases). V lost 0 bases and J 2 bases, leaving 14 bases between the germline ends. The germline gives CDR1 SQVTM, CDR2 ANQGSEA. CDR3 length: 15 amino acids. The CDR3 here is CSVEEAGLLTYEQYF. The CDR3 DNA reads as TGCAGCGTTGAAGAGGCGGGGTTATTGACCTACGAGCAGTACTTC.

The V call is TRBV3-1 (or the pseudogene TRBV3-2), the J call TRBJ2-3; 9 positions agree with TRBD1. CDR1 is LGHDT, CDR2 YNNKEL, per germline (reference sequence). After removal of 4 bases from V and 4 bases from J, the junction contained 12 bases not matched to a gene. This CDR3 has 17 amino acids. Here the CDR3 DNA reads TGTGCCAGCAGCCTACAAAGGGGGACAGGGATGGCAGATACGCAGTATTTT. Residues: CASSLQRGTGMADTQYF.

This chain uses TRBV19 with TRBJ1-4, with TRBD1 matching 11 bases. The CDR3 totals 16 residues. Germline loops: CDR1 LNHDA, CDR2 SQIVND (reference sequence). With V trimmed by 5 bases and J by 7 bases, 9 bases remained unmatched. CDR3 sequence reads: CASSSTLGQGGEKLFF. The CDR3 region has the DNA TGTGCCAGTAGTTCGACGTTGGGACAGGGGGGTGAAAAACTGTTTTTT.

This clone was seen only a few times. The rearrangement uses TRBV6-1 and TRBJ1-6; D is unclear. V was shortened by 2 bases and J by 7 bases, with 15 bases between the two germline ends. Germline CDR1 MNHNS, CDR2 SASEGT. There are 16 residues in the CDR3. The CDR3, as DNA: TGTGCCAGCAGTGAACCCGGGGATTTAGGGAATTCACCCCTCCACTTT. Its translation is CASSEPGDLGNSPLHF.

The genes are TRBV24-1 and TRBJ2-5; 10 positions agree with TRBD2. Trimming at V came to 4 bases and at J to 0 bases, leaving 13 bases not matched to a gene. The CDR3 consists of 19 residues. Germline CDR1 and CDR2: KGHDR and SFDVKD. CDR3 sequence reads: CATSERTGTSERYQETQYF. For the CDR3, the DNA is TGTGCCACCAGTGAACGAACCGGGACTAGCGAACGGTACCAAGAGACCCAGTACTTC.

The CDR3 coding sequence is TGTGCCAGCAGCCCTAGTCTGACAGGGATCGACTACGAGCAGTACTTC. Protein: CASSPSLTGIDYEQYF. The chain is built from TRBV5-6 and TRBJ2-7; 7 bases are a match to TRBD1. Germline CDR1 SGHDT, CDR2 YYEEEE. V shed 4 bases and J 3 bases; nucleotides not matched to a gene: 13. The CDR3 consists of 16 residues.

With respect to this clone: A junction end diverges from the germline sequence, so it may reflect a read error. Other DNA sequences in the sample encode the same CDR3. V usage is TRBV3-1 (or the pseudogene TRBV3-2) and J usage is TRBJ2-2; D possibly uses TRBD1 or TRBD2 (7 bases each). The CDR3 is 16 amino acids. Germline V gives CDR1 LGHDT, CDR2 YNNKEL (reference sequence). Here the CDR3 DNA reads TGTCCCAGCCGCCAAGGGGGCGGGGGAAGAACCGGGGAGCTGTTTTTT. Translating it yields CPSRQGGGGRTGELFF.

The genes are TRBV5-6 and TRBJ1-1; D ambiguous. This CDR3 comprises 11 residues. CDR1 and CDR2 (germline): SGHDT, YYEEEE. V was pared by 2 bases and J by 7 bases, with 6 bases between. Here the CDR3 reads CASSFTGEAFF. The DNA for the CDR3 is TGTGCCAGCAGCTTTACGGGTGAAGCTTTCTTT.

This chain links TRBV2 with TRBJ1-2; 8 bases fit TRBD1. The CDR3 spans 15 residues. The junction had 6 bases not matched to a gene; V was cut back by 6 bases and J by 0 bases. Germline assignment: CDR1 SNHLY and CDR2 FYNNEI. In DNA, the CDR3 is TGTGCCAGCAGCGCGGACAGGGCAGCTAACTATGGCTACACCTTC. Translation: CASSADRAANYGYTF.

This chain uses TRBV9 with TRBJ2-2; D is undetermined. From germline, CDR1 is SGDLS and CDR2 YYNGEE. The CDR3 spans 16 residues. The V and J ends lost 0 bases and 1 base respectively, with 10 bases between them. CDR3 protein: CASSVGVYRNTGELFF. The CDR3 DNA follows: TGTGCCAGCAGCGTAGGTGTCTATAGGAACACCGGGGAGCTGTTTTTT.

The chain carries TRBV5-6 and TRBJ1-5; 9 bases match TRBD1. The CDR3 runs to 16 residues. Germline V CDR1 and CDR2: SGHDT, YYEEEE. The trim removed 4 bases at V and 3 bases at J, leaving 8 bases unmatched. The CDR3 nucleotides are TGTGCCAGCAGCGGAAAGGGACAGGGAAACAATCAGCCCCAGCATTTT. Translating it yields CASSGKGQGNNQPQHF. Full variable domain (outside the CDR3, taken from reference TRBV5-6 and TRBJ1-5): DAGVTQSPTHLIKTRGQQVTLRCSPKSGHDTVSWYQQALGQGPQFIFQYYEEEERQRGNFPDRFSGHQFPNYSSELNVNALLLGDSALYLCASSGKGQGNNQPQHFGDGTRLSIL.

This clone appeared a few times. The chain recombines TRBV2 with TRBJ1-1; D gene unclear. The V gene's germline CDR1 is SNHLY and CDR2 FYNNEI. The V and J ends lost 7 bases and 8 bases respectively, with 17 bases between them. This CDR3 spans 13 amino acids. The CDR3 sequence is CASKEGVKVEAFF. The CDR3 DNA is TGTGCCAGCAAGGAGGGTGTGAAGGTCGAAGCTTTCTTT.

The rearrangement links TRBV28 to TRBJ1-2; weak D call: TRBD1 (5 bases). Germline V gene sequence: CDR1 MDHEN, CDR2 SYDVKM. This CDR3 region has 15 residues. Trimming removed 7 bases from V and 6 bases from J, with 21 bases in between. The CDR3 DNA reads as TGTGCCAGCATTCCCCTCGGGGGGGTGGGGCATGGCTACACCTTC. This sequence encodes CASIPLGGVGHGYTF.

V usage is TRBV5-1 and J usage is TRBJ2-3, with 12 bases identical to TRBD2. V trimming: 4 bases; J trimming: 6 bases; junction bases outside the gene matches: 9. The CDR3 loop spans 16 amino acids. In germline, CDR1 is SGHRS, CDR2 YFSETQ. The chain's CDR3 is CASSPGTSGPQDTQYF. The CDR3 DNA is TGCGCCAGCAGCCCTGGGACTAGCGGGCCCCAGGATACGCAGTATTTT.

This chain links TRBV27 with TRBJ2-4; D perhaps matches TRBD2 (5 bases). The CDR3 consists of 13 residues. V was shortened by 0 bases and J by 6 bases, with 6 bases between the two germline ends. From germline, CDR1 is MNHEY and CDR2 SMNVEV (reference sequence). CDR3 region: CASSLSEGNIQYF. DNA for the CDR3: TGTGCCAGCAGTTTATCTGAGGGAAACATTCAGTACTTC.

V usage is TRBV28 and J usage is TRBJ2-1, with 9 bases aligning to TRBD2. Germline assignment: CDR1 MDHEN and CDR2 SYDVKM. The CDR3 length is 17 residues. Germline trimming cut 3 bases from V and 0 bases from J; bases unmatched to any gene: 6. The CDR3 loop reads CASSFPGTSLSYNEQFF. CDR3 bases: TGTGCCAGCAGTTTCCCCGGGACTAGCCTCTCCTACAATGAGCAGTTCTTC.

The chain uses TRBV6-5 and TRBJ2-3; possibly TRBD2 for D (6 bases). Germline values: CDR1 MNHEY, CDR2 SVGAGI. Deletions cut 6 bases from V and 3 bases from J, with 13 bases between. This CDR3 contains 14 residues. CDR3 amino acids: CASRQDYRTDTQYF. CDR3 DNA: TGTGCCAGCAGACAGGACTATAGAACAGATACGCAGTATTTT.

The chain is built from TRBV19 and TRBJ2-7, with 8 bases matching TRBD2. The germline gives CDR1 LNHDA, CDR2 SQIVND (reference sequence). The CDR3 is 15 amino acids. Trimming at V came to 5 bases and at J to 0 bases, leaving 6 bases not matched to a gene. CDR3 protein: CASSPGLANSYEQYF. CDR3 DNA: TGTGCCAGTAGTCCCGGACTAGCCAACTCCTACGAGCAGTACTTC.

This chain links TRBV3-1 (or the pseudogene TRBV3-2) with TRBJ1-5, with D maybe TRBD1 (6 bases). Germline assignment: CDR1 LGHDT and CDR2 YNNKEL (reference sequence). V lost 5 bases and J lost 0, with 8 bases in between. CDR3 size: 14 residues. The CDR3 region has the DNA TGTGCCAGCAGCACGACAGGTAGCAATCAGCCCCAGCATTTT. Its protein is CASSTTGSNQPQHF.

V gene TRBV5-1 combines with J gene TRBJ2-7; 7 bases are shared with TRBD1. Germline V lookup: CDR1 SGHRS, CDR2 YFSETQ. CDR3 length equals 14 residues. Unmatched junction bases numbered 4, after V lost 0 bases and J lost 4 bases. In nucleotides, the CDR3 is TGCGCCAGCAGCTTGGAGGGGGCGGTTTACGAGCAGTACTTC. This encodes CASSLEGAVYEQYF.

The chain links TRBV19 to TRBJ2-5; TRBD1 matches at 7 bases. Germline V CDR1 and CDR2: LNHDA, SQIVND (reference sequence). The CDR3 contains 13 residues. V dropped 5 bases and J dropped 5; count of bases not matched to a gene: 5. CDR3 amino acids: CASSYDRAETQYF. DNA of the CDR3: TGTGCCAGTAGTTACGACAGGGCGGAGACCCAGTACTTC.

V usage is TRBV12-3 or TRBV12-4 and J usage is TRBJ2-1; D gene ambiguous. The CDR3 totals 12 residues. The V and J ends lost 6 bases and 14 bases respectively, with 17 bases between them. The CDR3 region is CASRDPVTAEFF. The CDR3 DNA reads as TGTGCCAGCAGAGACCCGGTGACTGCGGAGTTCTTC.

This clone was seen more than once but under ten times. The V and J genes are TRBV19 and TRBJ2-7; 11 nucleotides align to TRBD2. Per the germline V gene, CDR1 is LNHDA and CDR2 is SQIVND (reference sequence). The CDR3 extends over 19 amino acids. V trimming: 4 bases; J trimming: 0 bases; junction bases outside the gene matches: 14. The CDR3 region has the DNA TGTGCCAGTAGTAACGGCGGTAAGCTAGCGGGGGGTTTCTCCTACGAGCAGTACTTC. Encoded protein: CASSNGGKLAGGFSYEQYF.